This T cell receptor (beta chain) was sequenced during a study of T cells in Graves' hyperthyroidism and ophthalmopathy. A few counts support this clonotype. Its cognate antigen is unknown. This CDR3 has 14 amino acids. The V gene end was trimmed by 11 bases and the J gene end by 2 bases; junction bases not matched to a gene: 9. Germline lookup yields CDR1 LNHDA and CDR2 SQIVND (reference sequence). Points from the study as a whole: Ophthalmopathy was model-predicted a median approximately 6.9 months pre-onset. Ophthalmopathy stood apart from stable hyperthyroidism in a 13 V-J model. In the blood, most expanded thyroid clonotypes above 0.001 appeared as well.

TCR beta CDR3 region amplification was performed from RNA transcripts. The primer set for the first-round RT-PCR of the TCR CDR3 was HTBI. TCRdb redid the calling of the multiplex PCR reads with MiXCR, one entry per CDR3 protein. Among about 400,000 distinct CDR3 sequences listed, more than 12% were seen once. The diagnostic basis comprised clinical symptoms, serum thyroxine and TRAb, thyroid ultrasound and orbital computed tomography. V and J are TRBV19 and TRBJ1-2, with TRBD1 matching 9 bases. The sample consisted of blood. The receptor comes from a woman under 40 with Graves' ophthalmopathy. CDR3 sequence: CAFWDREGNYGYTF. In nucleotides, the CDR3 is TGTGCCTTCTGGGACAGGGAAGGCAACTATGGCTACACCTTC.